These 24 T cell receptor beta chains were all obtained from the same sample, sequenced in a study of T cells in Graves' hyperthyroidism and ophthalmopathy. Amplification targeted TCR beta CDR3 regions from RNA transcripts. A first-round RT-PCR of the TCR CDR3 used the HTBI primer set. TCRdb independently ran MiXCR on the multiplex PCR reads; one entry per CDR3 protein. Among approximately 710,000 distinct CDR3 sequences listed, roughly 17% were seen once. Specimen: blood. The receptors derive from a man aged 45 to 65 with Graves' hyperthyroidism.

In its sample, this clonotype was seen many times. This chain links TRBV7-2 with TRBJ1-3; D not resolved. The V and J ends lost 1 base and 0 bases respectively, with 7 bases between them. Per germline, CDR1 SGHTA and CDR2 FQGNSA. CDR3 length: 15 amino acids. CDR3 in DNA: TGTGCCAGCAGCTTAGTCGTCAGCTCTGGAAACACCATATATTTT. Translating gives CASSLVVSSGNTIYF.

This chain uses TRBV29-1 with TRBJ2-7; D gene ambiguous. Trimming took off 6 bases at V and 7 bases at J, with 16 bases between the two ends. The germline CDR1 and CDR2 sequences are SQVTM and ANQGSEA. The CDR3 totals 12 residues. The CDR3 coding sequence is TGCAGCGTGCACACGGGTCCTAGGGAGCAGTACTTC. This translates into CSVHTGPREQYF.

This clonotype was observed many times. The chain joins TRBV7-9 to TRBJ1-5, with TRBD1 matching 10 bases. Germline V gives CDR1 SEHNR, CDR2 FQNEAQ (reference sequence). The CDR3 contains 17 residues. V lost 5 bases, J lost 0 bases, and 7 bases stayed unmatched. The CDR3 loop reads CASSPGQGYYSNQPQHF. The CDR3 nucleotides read TGTGCCAGCAGCCCGGGACAGGGGTATTATAGCAATCAGCCCCAGCATTTT.

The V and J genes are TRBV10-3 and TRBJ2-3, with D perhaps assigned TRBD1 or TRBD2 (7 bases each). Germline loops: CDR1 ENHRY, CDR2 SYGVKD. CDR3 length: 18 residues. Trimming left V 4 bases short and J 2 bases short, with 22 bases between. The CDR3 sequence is CAISGQGMLAAFTDTQYF. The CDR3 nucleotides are TGTGCCATCAGTGGACAGGGTATGCTAGCGGCTTTCACAGATACGCAGTATTTT.

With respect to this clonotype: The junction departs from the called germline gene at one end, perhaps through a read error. Written as DNA, the CDR3 is TGTGTCAGCAGCGCCGGGACAAATAAAGAGACCCAGTACTTC. Translation gives CVSSAGTNKETQYF. This rearrangement joins TRBV7-9 to TRBJ2-5, with D tentatively TRBD1 (6 bases). Germline V gene lookup returns CDR1 SEHNR and CDR2 FQNEAQ (reference sequence). The CDR3 loop spans 14 amino acids. Together with reference TRBV7-9 and TRBJ2-5, the CDR3 gives the full variable domain: DTGVSQNPRHKITKRGQNVTFRCDPISEHNRLYWYRQTLGQGPEFLTYFQNEAQLEKSRLLSDRFSAERPKGSFSTLEIQRTEQGDSAMYLCVSSAGTNKETQYFGPGTRLLVL.

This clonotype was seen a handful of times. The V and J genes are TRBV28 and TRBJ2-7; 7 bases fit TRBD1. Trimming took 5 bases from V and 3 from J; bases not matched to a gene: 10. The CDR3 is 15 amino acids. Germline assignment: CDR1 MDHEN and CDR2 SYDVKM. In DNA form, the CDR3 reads TGTGCCAGCAGTATTCGACAGGGATTCAGCTACGAGCAGTACTTC. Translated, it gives CASSIRQGFSYEQYF. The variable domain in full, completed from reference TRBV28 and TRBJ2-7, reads DVKVTQSSRYLVKRTGEKVFLECVQDMDHENMFWYRQDPGLGLRLIYFSYDVKMKEKGDIPEGYSVSREKKERFSLILESASTNQTSMYLCASSIRQGFSYEQYFGPGTRLTVT.

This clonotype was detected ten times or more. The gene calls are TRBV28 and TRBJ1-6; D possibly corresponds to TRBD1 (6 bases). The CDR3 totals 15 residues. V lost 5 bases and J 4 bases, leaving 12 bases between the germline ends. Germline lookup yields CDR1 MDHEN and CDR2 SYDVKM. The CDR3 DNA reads TGTGCCAGCAGTGCTCGGGACACTTATAATTCACCCCTCCACTTT. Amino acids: CASSARDTYNSPLHF. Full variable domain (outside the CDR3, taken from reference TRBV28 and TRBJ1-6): DVKVTQSSRYLVKRTGEKVFLECVQDMDHENMFWYRQDPGLGLRLIYFSYDVKMKEKGDIPEGYSVSREKKERFSLILESASTNQTSMYLCASSARDTYNSPLHFGNGTRLTVT.

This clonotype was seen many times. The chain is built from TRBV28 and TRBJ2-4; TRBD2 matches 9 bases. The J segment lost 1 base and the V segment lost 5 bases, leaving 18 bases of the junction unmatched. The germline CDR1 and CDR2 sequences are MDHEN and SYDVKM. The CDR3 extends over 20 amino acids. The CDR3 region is CASSPQTSGKAVRAKNIQYF. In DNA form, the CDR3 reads TGTGCCAGCAGTCCTCAGACTAGCGGTAAAGCAGTGAGGGCCAAAAACATTCAGTACTTC. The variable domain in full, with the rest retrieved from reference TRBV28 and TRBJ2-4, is DVKVTQSSRYLVKRTGEKVFLECVQDMDHENMFWYRQDPGLGLRLIYFSYDVKMKEKGDIPEGYSVSREKKERFSLILESASTNQTSMYLCASSPQTSGKAVRAKNIQYFGAGTRLSVL.

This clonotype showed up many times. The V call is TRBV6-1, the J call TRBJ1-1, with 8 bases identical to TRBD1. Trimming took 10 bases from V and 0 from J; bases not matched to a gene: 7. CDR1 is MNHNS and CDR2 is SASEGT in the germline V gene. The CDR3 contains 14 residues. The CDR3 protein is CANRQGPLNTEAFF. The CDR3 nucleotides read TGTGCCAACAGACAGGGGCCGTTGAACACTGAAGCTTTCTTT.

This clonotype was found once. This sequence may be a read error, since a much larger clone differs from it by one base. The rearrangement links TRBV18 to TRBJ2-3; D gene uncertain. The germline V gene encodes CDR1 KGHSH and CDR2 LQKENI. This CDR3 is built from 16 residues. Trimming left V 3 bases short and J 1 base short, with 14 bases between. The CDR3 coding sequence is TGTGCCAGCTCACCCATAGTGGGATTCGGCACAGATACGCAGTATTTT. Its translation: CASSPIVGFGTDTQYF.

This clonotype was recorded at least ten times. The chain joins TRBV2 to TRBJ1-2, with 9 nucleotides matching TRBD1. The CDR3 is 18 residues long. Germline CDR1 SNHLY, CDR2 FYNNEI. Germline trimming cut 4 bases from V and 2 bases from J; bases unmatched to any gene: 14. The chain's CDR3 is CASSAQGGRQGENYGYTF. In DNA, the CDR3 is TGTGCCAGCAGTGCTCAAGGGGGAAGACAGGGGGAGAACTATGGCTACACCTTC. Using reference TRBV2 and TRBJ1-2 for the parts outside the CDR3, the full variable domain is EPEVTQTPSHQVTQMGQEVILRCVPISNHLYFYWYRQILGQKVEFLVSFYNNEISEKSEIFDDQFSVERPDGSNFTLKIRSTKLEDSAMYFCASSAQGGRQGENYGYTFGSGTRLTVV.

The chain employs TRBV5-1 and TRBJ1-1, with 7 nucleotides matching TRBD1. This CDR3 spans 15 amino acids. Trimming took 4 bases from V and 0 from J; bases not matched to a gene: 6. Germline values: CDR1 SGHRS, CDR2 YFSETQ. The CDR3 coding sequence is TGCGCCAGCAGCATAACGGGACAGTTGAACACTGAAGCTTTCTTT. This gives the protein CASSITGQLNTEAFF.

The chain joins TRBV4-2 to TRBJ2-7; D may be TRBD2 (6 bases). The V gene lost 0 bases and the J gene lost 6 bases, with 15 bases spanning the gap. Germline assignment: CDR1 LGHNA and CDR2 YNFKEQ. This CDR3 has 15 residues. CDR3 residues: CASSQDWRESVEQYF. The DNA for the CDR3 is TGTGCCAGCAGCCAAGACTGGCGGGAATCCGTCGAGCAGTACTTC.

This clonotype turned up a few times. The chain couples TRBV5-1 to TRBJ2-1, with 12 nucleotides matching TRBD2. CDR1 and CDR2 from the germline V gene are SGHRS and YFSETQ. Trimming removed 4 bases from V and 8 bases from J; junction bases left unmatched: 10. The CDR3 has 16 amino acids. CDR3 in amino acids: CASSTRTSGMVDEQFF. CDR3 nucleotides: TGCGCCAGCAGCACCAGGACTAGCGGGATGGTGGATGAGCAGTTCTTC.

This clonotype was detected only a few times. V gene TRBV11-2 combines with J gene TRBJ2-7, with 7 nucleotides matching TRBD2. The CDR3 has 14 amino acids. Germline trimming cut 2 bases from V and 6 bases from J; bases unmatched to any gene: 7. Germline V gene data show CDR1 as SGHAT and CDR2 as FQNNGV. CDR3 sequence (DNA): TGTGCCAGCAGCTTATCGCGGGAGAATCTCGAGCAGTACTTC. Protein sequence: CASSLSRENLEQYF.

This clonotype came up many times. The CDR3: CASSPHRVNQPQHF. DNA of the CDR3: TGTGCCAGCAGTCCTCACAGGGTTAATCAGCCCCAGCATTTT. The V gene is TRBV12-3 or TRBV12-4, the J gene TRBJ1-5; D is possibly TRBD1 (6 bases). V was shortened by 5 bases and J by 4 bases, with 12 bases between the two germline ends. The CDR3 has 14 residues.

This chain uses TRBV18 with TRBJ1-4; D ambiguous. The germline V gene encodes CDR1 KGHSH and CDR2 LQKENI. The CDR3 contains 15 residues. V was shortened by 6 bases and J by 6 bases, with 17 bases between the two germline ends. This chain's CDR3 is CASSPSRTGDEKLFF. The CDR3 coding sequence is TGTGCCAGCTCTCCAAGCAGGACCGGGGATGAAAAACTGTTTTTT.

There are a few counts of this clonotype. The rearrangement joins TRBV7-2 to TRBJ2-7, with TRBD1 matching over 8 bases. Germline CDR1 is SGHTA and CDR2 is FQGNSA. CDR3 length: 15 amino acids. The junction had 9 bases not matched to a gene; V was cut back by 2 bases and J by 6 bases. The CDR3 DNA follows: TGTGCCAGCAGCTTAATGGACAGGGACAACACCGAGCAGTACTTC. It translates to CASSLMDRDNTEQYF.

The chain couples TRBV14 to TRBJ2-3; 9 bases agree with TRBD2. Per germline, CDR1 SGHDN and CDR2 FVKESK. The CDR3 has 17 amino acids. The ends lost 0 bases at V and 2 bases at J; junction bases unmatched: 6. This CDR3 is CASSQDLWTSDTDTQYF. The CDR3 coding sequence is TGTGCCAGCAGCCAAGATCTTTGGACTAGCGACACAGATACGCAGTATTTT.

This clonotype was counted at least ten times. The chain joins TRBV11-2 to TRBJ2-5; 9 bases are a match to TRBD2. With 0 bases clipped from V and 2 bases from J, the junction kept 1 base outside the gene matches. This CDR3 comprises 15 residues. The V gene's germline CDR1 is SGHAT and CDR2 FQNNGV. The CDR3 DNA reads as TGTGCCAGCAGCTTAGAGCTAGCGGGGCAAGAGACCCAGTACTTC. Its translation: CASSLELAGQETQYF.

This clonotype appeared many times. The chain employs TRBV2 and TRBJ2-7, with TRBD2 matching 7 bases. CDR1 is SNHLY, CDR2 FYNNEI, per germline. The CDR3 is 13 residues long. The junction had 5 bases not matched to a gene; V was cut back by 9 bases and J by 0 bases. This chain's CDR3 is CARRLASSYEQYF. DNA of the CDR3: TGTGCCAGGAGACTAGCTAGCTCCTACGAGCAGTACTTC. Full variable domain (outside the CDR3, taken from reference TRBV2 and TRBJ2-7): EPEVTQTPSHQVTQMGQEVILRCVPISNHLYFYWYRQILGQKVEFLVSFYNNEISEKSEIFDDQFSVERPDGSNFTLKIRSTKLEDSAMYFCARRLASSYEQYFGPGTRLTVT.

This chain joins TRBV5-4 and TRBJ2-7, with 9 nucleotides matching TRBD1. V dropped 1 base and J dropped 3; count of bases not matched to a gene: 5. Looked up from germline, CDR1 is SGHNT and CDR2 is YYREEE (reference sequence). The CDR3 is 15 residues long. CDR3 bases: TGTGCCAGCAGCTTGACAGGGGGCCCTCGCTACGAGCAGTACTTC. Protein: CASSLTGGPRYEQYF. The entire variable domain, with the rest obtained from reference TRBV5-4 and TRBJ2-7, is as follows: ETGVTQSPTHLIKTRGQQVTLRCSSQSGHNTVSWYQQALGQGPQFIFQYYREEENGRGNFPPRFSGLQFPNYSSELNVNALELDDSALYLCASSLTGGPRYEQYFGPGTRLTVT.

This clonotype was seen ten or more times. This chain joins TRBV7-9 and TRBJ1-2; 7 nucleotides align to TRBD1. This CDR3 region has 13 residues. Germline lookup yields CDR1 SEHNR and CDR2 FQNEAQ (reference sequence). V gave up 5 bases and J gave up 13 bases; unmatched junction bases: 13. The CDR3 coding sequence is TGTGCCAGCAGCCCTCAGCAGGGACAGCTTTTCACCTTC. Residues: CASSPQQGQLFTF.

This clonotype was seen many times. CDR3 nucleotides: TGTGCCAGCAGCCCCACAGCGGGAGACTACAATGAGCAGTTCTTC. Its protein product is CASSPTAGDYNEQFF. This chain joins TRBV7-2 and TRBJ2-1, with TRBD2 identical over 8 bases. The ends lost 5 bases at V and 3 bases at J; junction bases unmatched: 6. The CDR3 loop spans 15 amino acids. Germline V gives CDR1 SGHTA, CDR2 FQGNSA.